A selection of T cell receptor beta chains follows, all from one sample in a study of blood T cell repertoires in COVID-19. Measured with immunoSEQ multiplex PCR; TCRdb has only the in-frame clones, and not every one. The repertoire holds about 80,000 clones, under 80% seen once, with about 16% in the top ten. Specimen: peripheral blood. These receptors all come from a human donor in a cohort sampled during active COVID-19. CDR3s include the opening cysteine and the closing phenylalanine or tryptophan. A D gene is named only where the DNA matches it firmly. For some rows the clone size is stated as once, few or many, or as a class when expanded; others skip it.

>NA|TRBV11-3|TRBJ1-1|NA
CASSSTGWASGDTEAFF
TGTGCCAGCAGCTCAACAGGGTGGGCTTCAGGGGACACTGAAGCTTTCTTT
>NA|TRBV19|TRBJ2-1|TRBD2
CASSIDEPGLAGGDNEQFF
TGTGCCAGTAGTATAGATGAACCGGGACTAGCGGGAGGGGACAATGAGCAGTTCTTC
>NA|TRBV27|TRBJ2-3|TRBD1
CASRWDRVTDTQYF
TGTGCCAGCAGATGGGACAGGGTCACAGATACGCAGTATTTT
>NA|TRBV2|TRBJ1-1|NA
CASTYRVGVTEAFF
TGTGCCAGCACCTACAGGGTGGGGGTCACTGAAGCTTTCTTT
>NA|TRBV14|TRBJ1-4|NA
CASSRFLGQNEKLFF
TGTGCCAGCAGCCGATTTTTGGGGCAGAATGAAAAACTGTTTTTT
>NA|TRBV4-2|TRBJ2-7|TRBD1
CASSPGTGAAYEQYF
TGTGCCAGCAGCCCGGGGACAGGGGCGGCCTACGAGCAGTACTTC
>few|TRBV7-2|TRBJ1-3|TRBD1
CASSLSSTGGGNTIYF
TGTGCCAGCAGCTTATCATCTACAGGGGGTGGAAACACCATATATTTT
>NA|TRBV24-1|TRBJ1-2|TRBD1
CATSDWDSEGYGYTF
TGTGCCACCAGTGATTGGGACAGTGAGGGATATGGCTACACCTTC
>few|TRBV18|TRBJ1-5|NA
CASSRDEGQPQHF
TGTGCCAGCTCACGCGATGAGGGTCAGCCCCAGCATTTT
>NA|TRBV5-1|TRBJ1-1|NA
CASVLADNTEAFF
TGCGCCAGCGTCCTGGCTGATAACACTGAAGCTTTCTTT
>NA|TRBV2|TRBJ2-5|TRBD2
CASRDVAGGSETQYF
TGTGCCAGCAGGGACGTAGCGGGGGGTTCGGAGACCCAGTACTTC
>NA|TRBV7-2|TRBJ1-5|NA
CASNPRGGGGQPQHF
TGTGCCAGCAACCCTAGGGGGGGTGGGGGTCAGCCCCAGCATTTT
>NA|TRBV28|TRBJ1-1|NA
CASSFYNSRLIGEAFF
TGTGCCAGCAGTTTTTATAACTCCCGTTTGATCGGTGAAGCTTTCTTT
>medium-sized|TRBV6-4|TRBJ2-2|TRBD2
CASSVAGDTGELFF
TGTGCCAGCAGTGTAGCGGGAGACACCGGGGAGCTGTTTTTT
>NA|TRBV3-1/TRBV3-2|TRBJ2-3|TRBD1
CASSQVTQGASDTQYF
TGTGCCAGCAGCCAAGTTACACAGGGGGCCTCAGATACGCAGTATTTT
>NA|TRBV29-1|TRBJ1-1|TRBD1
CSVEGHRGLTEAFF
TGCAGCGTTGAAGGCCACAGGGGGCTGACTGAAGCTTTCTTT
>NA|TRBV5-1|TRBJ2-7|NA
CASSLAVVQVYEQYF
TGCGCCAGCAGCTTGGCCGTGGTGCAGGTATACGAGCAGTACTTC
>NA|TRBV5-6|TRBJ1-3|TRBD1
CASSLTGYPSGNTIYF
TGTGCCAGCAGCCTGACAGGGTACCCCTCTGGAAACACCATATATTTT
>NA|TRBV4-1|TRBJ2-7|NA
CASSQEEFPSYEQYF
TGCGCCAGCAGCCAAGAGGAGTTTCCCTCCTACGAGCAGTACTTC
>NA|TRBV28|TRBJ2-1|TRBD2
CASILAGGLSSYNEQFF
TGTGCCAGCATCCTAGCGGGGGGGTTGAGCTCCTACAATGAGCAGTTCTTC
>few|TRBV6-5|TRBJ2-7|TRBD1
CASRLGQGNYYEQYF
TGTGCCAGCAGATTGGGACAGGGGAATTACTACGAGCAGTACTTC
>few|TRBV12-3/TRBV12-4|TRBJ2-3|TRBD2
CASLAGGADTQYF
TGTGCCAGCTTAGCGGGAGGCGCGGATACGCAGTATTTT
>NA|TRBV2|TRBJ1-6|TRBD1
CASSYGQGNSPLHF
TGTGCCAGCAGTTATGGACAGGGTAATTCACCCCTCCACTTT
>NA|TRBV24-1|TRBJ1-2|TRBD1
CATSDSTGYGYTF
TGTGCCACCAGTGATTCGACAGGGTATGGCTACACCTTC
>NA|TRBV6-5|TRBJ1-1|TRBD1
CATRRDRWATEAFF
TGTGCCACCCGGAGGGACAGGTGGGCAACTGAAGCTTTCTTT
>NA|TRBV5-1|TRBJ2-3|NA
CASSLEGRTDTQYF
TGCGCCAGCAGCTTGGAGGGGCGCACAGATACGCAGTATTTT
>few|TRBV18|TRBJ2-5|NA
CASSPPGSETQYF
TGTGCCAGCTCACCACCAGGGAGCGAGACCCAGTACTTC
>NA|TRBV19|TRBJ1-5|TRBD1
CASTFTGVNQPQHF
TGTGCCAGTACCTTCACAGGGGTGAATCAGCCCCAGCATTTT
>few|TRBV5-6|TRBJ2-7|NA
CASSFLRVLAYEQYF
TGTGCCAGCAGCTTCTTGCGGGTCCTTGCCTACGAGCAGTACTTC
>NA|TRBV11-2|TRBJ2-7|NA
CASSFNYEQYF
TGTGCCAGCAGCTTTAATTACGAGCAGTACTTC
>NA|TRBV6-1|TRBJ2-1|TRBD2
CASSEAGLAGVGNEQFF
TGTGCCAGCAGTGAAGCGGGACTAGCGGGAGTTGGCAATGAGCAGTTCTTC
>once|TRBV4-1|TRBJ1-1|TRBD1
CASSQTGDRGTRRTEAFF
TGCGCCAGCAGCCAAACCGGGGACAGGGGGACGCGGAGGACTGAAGCTTTCTTT
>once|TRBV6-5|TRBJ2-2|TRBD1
CASRTMTGRTGELFF
TGTGCCAGCAGAACCATGACAGGGAGAACCGGGGAGCTGTTTTTT
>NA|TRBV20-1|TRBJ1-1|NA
CSDGNTEAFF
TGCAGTGACGGGAACACTGAAGCTTTCTTT
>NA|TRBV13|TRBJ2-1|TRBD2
CASSSSGTSGPKDEQFF
TGTGCCAGCAGCTCTTCCGGGACTAGCGGCCCTAAGGATGAGCAGTTCTTC
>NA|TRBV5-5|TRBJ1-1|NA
CASSLVDRLANTEAFF
TGTGCCAGCAGCTTGGTGGACAGACTAGCGAACACTGAAGCTTTCTTT
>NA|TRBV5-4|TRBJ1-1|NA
CASSLTPHVLNTEAFF
TGTGCCAGCAGCTTGACCCCACACGTATTGAACACTGAAGCTTTCTTT
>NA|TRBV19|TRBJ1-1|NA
CASSAWGGRGLPEAFF
TGTGCCAGTAGTGCCTGGGGGGGCCGGGGCCTACCTGAAGCTTTCTTT
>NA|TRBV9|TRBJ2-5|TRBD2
CASSPRLAGQETQYF
TGTGCCAGCAGCCCTCGGTTAGCGGGACAAGAGACCCAGTACTTC
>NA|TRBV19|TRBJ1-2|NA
CASSMRQTNYGYTF
TGTGCCAGTAGTATGAGGCAGACTAACTATGGCTACACCTTC
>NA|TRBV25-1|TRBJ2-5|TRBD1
CASSETGGGLKETQYF
TGTGCCAGCAGTGAGACAGGGGGTGGACTAAAAGAGACCCAGTACTTC
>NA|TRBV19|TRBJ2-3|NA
CATETEVGASTDTQYF
TGTGCCACAGAAACCGAGGTGGGGGCGAGTACAGATACGCAGTATTTT
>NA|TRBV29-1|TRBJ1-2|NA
CSVEFGGGYGYTF
TGCAGCGTTGAATTTGGGGGGGGCTATGGCTACACCTTC
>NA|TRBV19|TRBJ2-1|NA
CASSIATPGGLSYNEQFF
TGTGCCAGTAGTATAGCAACCCCCGGCGGGCTTTCCTACAATGAGCAGTTCTTC
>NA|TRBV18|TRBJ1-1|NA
CASSLGQLTTEAFF
TGTGCCAGCTCTCTAGGACAACTCACCACTGAAGCTTTCTTT
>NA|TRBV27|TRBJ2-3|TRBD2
CASSFFPPSGSTDTQYF
TGTGCCAGCAGTTTTTTTCCCCCTAGCGGAAGCACAGATACGCAGTATTTT
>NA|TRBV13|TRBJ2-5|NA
CASSGQGETQYF
TGTGCCAGCAGCGGCCAGGGGGAGACCCAGTACTTC
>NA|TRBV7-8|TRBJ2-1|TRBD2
CASSLELAGYNEQFF
TGTGCCAGCAGCTTAGAACTAGCGGGCTACAATGAGCAGTTCTTC
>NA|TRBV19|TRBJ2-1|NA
CASSSYRGGNDEQFF
TGTGCCAGTAGTTCCTACAGAGGAGGCAATGATGAGCAGTTCTTC
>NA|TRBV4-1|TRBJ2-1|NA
CASSQDSSPSSYNEQFF
TGCGCCAGCAGCCAAGATAGCTCCCCGAGCTCCTACAATGAGCAGTTCTTC
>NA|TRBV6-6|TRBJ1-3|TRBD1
CASSYPRGHGNTIYF
TGTGCCAGCAGTTACCCCAGGGGGCACGGAAACACCATATATTTT
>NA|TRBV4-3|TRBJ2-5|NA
CASSQSRVQETQYF
TGCGCCAGCAGCCAGTCCCGGGTCCAAGAGACCCAGTACTTC
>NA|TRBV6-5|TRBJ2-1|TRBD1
CASRPGTGGNNEQFF
TGTGCCAGCAGGCCCGGGACAGGGGGAAACAATGAGCAGTTCTTC
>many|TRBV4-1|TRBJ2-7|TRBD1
CASSPLVGQGNYEQYF
TGCGCCAGCAGCCCTCTCGTGGGACAGGGGAACTACGAGCAGTACTTC
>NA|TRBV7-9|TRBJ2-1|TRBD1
CASSLAGTVSYNEQFF
TGTGCCAGCAGCTTAGCCGGGACAGTCTCCTACAATGAGCAGTTCTTC
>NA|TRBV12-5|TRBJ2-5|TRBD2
CASGILAGPEETQYF
TGTGCTAGTGGTATTCTAGCGGGACCCGAAGAGACCCAGTACTTC